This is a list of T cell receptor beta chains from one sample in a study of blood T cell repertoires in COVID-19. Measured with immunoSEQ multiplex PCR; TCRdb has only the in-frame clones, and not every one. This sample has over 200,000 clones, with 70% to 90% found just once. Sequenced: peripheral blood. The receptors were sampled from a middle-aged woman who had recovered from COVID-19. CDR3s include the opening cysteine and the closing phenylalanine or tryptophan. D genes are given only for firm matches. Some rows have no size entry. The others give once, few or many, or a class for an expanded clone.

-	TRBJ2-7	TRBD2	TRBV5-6	CASSLAGGPRSSYEQYF	TGTGCCAGCAGCTTGGCGGGGGGACCCCGGAGTTCCTACGAGCAGTACTTC
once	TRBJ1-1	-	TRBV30	CAWSRQSGGAFF	TGTGCCTGGAGTCGTCAATCGGGGGGAGCTTTCTTT
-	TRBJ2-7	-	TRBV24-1	CATSDLRGYEQYF	TGTGCCACCAGTGATTTAAGGGGCTACGAGCAGTACTTC
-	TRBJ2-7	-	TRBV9	CASSPQGGTVYEQYF	TGTGCCAGCAGCCCCCAGGGCGGGACGGTCTACGAGCAGTACTTC
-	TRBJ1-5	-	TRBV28	CASSLEVLGPQHF	TGTGCCAGCAGTTTAGAGGTTCTTGGGCCCCAGCATTTT
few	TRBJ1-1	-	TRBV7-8	CASSLGGWGNTEAFF	TGTGCCAGCAGCTTAGGGGGCTGGGGGAACACTGAAGCTTTCTTT
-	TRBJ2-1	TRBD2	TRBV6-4	CASSVGLAVPSYNEQFF	TGTGCCAGCAGTGTTGGGCTAGCGGTCCCCTCCTACAATGAGCAGTTCTTC
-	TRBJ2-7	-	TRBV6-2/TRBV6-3	CASSYSDTDPYYEQYF	TGTGCCAGCAGTTACTCCGACACCGACCCCTATTACGAGCAGTACTTC
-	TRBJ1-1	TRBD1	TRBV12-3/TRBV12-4	CASSRDRRAEAFF	TGTGCCAGCAGTAGGGACAGGCGGGCTGAAGCTTTCTTT
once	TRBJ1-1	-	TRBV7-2	CASSLRGMNTEAFF	TGTGCCAGCAGCTTACGGGGGATGAACACTGAAGCTTTCTTT
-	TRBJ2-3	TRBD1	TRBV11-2	CASSRDRGMNTQYF	TGTGCCAGCAGCAGAGACAGGGGCATGAATACGCAGTATTTT
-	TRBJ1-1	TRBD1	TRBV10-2	CASSAAGTGGPTEAFF	TGCGCCAGCAGTGCGGCCGGGACAGGGGGACCGACTGAAGCTTTCTTT